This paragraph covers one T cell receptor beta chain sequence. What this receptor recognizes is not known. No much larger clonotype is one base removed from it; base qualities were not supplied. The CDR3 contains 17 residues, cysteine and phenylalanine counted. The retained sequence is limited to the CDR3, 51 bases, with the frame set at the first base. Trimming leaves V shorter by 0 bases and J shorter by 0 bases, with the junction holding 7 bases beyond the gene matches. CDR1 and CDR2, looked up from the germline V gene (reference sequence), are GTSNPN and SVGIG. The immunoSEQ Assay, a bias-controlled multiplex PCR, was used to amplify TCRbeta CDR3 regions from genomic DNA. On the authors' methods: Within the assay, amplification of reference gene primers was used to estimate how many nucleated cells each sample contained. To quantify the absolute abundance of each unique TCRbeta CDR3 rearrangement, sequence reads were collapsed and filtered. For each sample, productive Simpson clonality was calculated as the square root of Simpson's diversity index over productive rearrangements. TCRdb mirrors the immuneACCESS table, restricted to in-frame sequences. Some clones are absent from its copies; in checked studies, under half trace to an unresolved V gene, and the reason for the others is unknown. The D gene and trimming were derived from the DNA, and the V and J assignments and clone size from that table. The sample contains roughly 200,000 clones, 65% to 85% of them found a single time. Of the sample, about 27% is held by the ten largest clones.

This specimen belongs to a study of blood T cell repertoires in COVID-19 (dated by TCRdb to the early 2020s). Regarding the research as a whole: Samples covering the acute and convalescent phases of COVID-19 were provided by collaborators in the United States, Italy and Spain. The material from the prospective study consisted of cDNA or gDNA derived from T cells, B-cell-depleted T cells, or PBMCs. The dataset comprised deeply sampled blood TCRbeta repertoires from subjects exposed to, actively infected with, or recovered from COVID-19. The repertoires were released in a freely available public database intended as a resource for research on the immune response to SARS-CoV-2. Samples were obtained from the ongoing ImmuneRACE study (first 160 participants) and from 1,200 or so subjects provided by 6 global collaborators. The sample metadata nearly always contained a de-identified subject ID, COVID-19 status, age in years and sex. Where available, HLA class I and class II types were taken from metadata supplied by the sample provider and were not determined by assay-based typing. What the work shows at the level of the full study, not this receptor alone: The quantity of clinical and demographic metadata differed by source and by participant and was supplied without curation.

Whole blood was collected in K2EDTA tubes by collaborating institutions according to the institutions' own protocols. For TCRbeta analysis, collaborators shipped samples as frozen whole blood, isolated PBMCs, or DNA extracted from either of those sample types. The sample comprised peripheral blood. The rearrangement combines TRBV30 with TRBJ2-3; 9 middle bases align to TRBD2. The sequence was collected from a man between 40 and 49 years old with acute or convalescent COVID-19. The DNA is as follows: TGTGCCTGGAGTGTACATCGTACTAGCGGGAGCACAGATACGCAGTATTTT. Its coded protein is CAWSVHRTSGSTDTQYF.